The source of this T cell receptor (beta chain) is a study of a mutant IDH1 vaccine in newly diagnosed glioma. Across the whole study: The vaccination schedule gave patients eight doses in weeks 1, 3, 5, 7, 11, 15, 19 and 23. Before enrollment, patients got radiotherapy alone, temozolomide alone, or mostly the combination. Treated patients, averaging 40.4 years, were around 62% male and approximately 38% female.

Study results and caveats: Detectable vaccine-induced immune responses arose in around 93% of patients.

This sample's time point: week 5, during vaccination. In every dose of vaccine, 300 ug of mutant IDH1 20-mer peptide was given alongside topical imiquimod. Using immunoSEQ multiplex PCR, the repertoire was profiled, and TCRdb retains in-frame clones only, with some absent. The sample contains 30,000 to 35,000 clones, about 80% of which appear only once. This clone was found once. What it recognizes is unknown. Sequencing was performed on PBMCs, taken from a glioma patient whose treatment included an IDH1 peptide vaccine. The receptor was isolated from a man aged 30-40 years with glioma.

The CDR3 DNA is TGTGCCAGCTTAGGGGAATTGGACACTGAAGCTTTCTTT. Its translation: CASLGELDTEAFF. This chain links TRBV27 with TRBJ1-1; perhaps TRBD1 as D (5 bases). The V gene lost 8 bases and the J gene lost 3 bases, with 13 bases spanning the gap. The CDR3 has 13 residues. Germline V gene sequence: CDR1 MNHEY, CDR2 SMNVEV (reference sequence).